Listed here is a single T cell receptor (beta chain). Its antigen is currently unknown. Sequencing of TCR beta covered CD8+ and CD4+ T cells obtained from blood. Negative magnetic isolation gave CD8+ and CD4+ cells; FACS enriched CD8+ TEMRA. This specimen belongs to a study of CD8 T cells in Susac syndrome. General observations from the study: The study's TCR sequencing and HLA analysis drew on a certain number of individuals. That number was acknowledged as relatively small.

The CDR3 loop spans 13 amino acids. CDR1 is SEHNR and CDR2 is FQNEAQ in the germline V gene (reference sequence). Trimming removed 5 bases from V and 0 bases from J, with 8 bases in between. Random hexamers served to reverse transcribe roughly 0.5 to 1 ug RNA. Multiplex immunoSEQ PCR targeted 54 Vbeta and 13 Jbeta TCR beta segments. TCRdb ran MiXCR on the immunoSEQ multiplex PCR reads and lists one entry per CDR3 protein. Of about 150,000 distinct CDR3 sequences in the sample, 95% to 96% were seen once. This clonotype originated in a human donor with multiple sclerosis. Sequencing was carried out using CD8+ T cells from PBMCs. The rearrangement uses TRBV7-9 and TRBJ2-7; D gene unclear. In DNA, the CDR3 is TGTGCCAGCAGCGTTTACAACTCCTACGAGCAGTACTTC. It encodes CASSVYNSYEQYF.